This T cell receptor beta chain was captured by sequencing in a study of human T cells and chemical hapten exposure. This clonotype has at least ten counts. Its antigen is unidentified. Time point here: patch test 2, 6 weeks after DPC sensitization. Treatment of the sample: therapeutic diphenylcyclopropenone sensitization with weekly scalp DPC. Study-wide points: PT1 expanded TCR counts and patch test score correlated positively.

TCRdb re-called the RACE reads through MiXCR, storing one row per CDR3 protein. Of around 360,000 distinct CDR3 sequences listed, around 6% are singletons. The starting material was whole blood, obtained in connection with sensitization to the hapten diphenylcyclopropenone (DPC). This receptor was taken from a woman aged 18-30 years with alopecia areata. Some clones in this sample may be carry-over from other donors' samples.

The CDR3 DNA follows: TGTGCCAGTTCACAAAGGAGGTCCTCACCCCTCCACTTT. This gives the protein CASSQRRSSPLHF. The V call is TRBV13, the J call TRBJ1-6, with D unresolved. Germline V CDR1 and CDR2: PRHDT, FYEKMQ (reference sequence). Trimming removed 9 bases at V and 10 bases at J, with 16 bases between. This CDR3 has 13 amino acids. Full variable domain (rest looked up from reference TRBV13 and TRBJ1-6): AAGVIQSPRHLIKEKRETATLKCYPIPRHDTVYWYQQGPGQDPQFLISFYEKMQSDKGSIPDRFSAQQFSDYHSELNMSSLELGDSALYFCASSQRRSSPLHFGNGTRLTVT.